Each of the 21 T cell receptor beta chains below was sequenced from the same sample in a study of blood T cell repertoires in COVID-19. Clones were sequenced by immunoSEQ multiplex PCR, and TCRdb holds only the in-frame ones, with some missing. The table has 180,000 or so clones, more than 80% seen once. The sequenced sample consisted of peripheral blood. These TCRs come from a woman aged 60-75 years with acute or convalescent COVID-19.

The rearrangement joins TRBV4-1 to TRBJ1-3; no definite D call. The CDR3 totals 17 residues. The V gene lost 0 bases and the J gene lost 1 base, with 13 bases spanning the gap. The V gene's germline CDR1 is MGHRA and CDR2 YSYEKL. The CDR3, as DNA: TGCGCCAGCAGCCAAGATCTCCCCCGAGGGTCTGGAAACACCATATATTTT. Translation gives CASSQDLPRGSGNTIYF.

The V call is TRBV6-5, the J call TRBJ1-6, with no clear D. Between the trimmed V and J ends, which lost 3 bases and 15 bases, there was a span of 18 bases. Germline V gene lookup returns CDR1 MNHEY and CDR2 SVGAGI. This CDR3 region has 14 residues. CDR3 in amino acids: CASSYMTTFTDLHF. The CDR3 DNA is TGTGCCAGCAGTTATATGACGACATTCACGGACCTCCACTTT.

In the case of this clone: A much bigger clone sits one base away, suggesting this may be a read error. V is TRBV12-3 or TRBV12-4 and J is TRBJ1-1, with D hard to call. This CDR3 has 13 amino acids. The V end lost 6 bases, the J end lost 2 bases, and 10 bases lay between the germline ends. The CDR3 here is CASSQTLNTEAFF. The DNA of the CDR3 is TGTGCCAGCAGCCAGACACTTAACACTGAAGCTTTCTTT.

The chain combines TRBV11-3 with TRBJ1-3; no definite D call. CDR1 is SGHNT, CDR2 YENEEA, per germline. The V end was cut by 1 base, the J end by 5 bases, with 9 bases between. The CDR3 is made up of 14 amino acids. CDR3 sequence (DNA): TGTGCCAGCAGCTTAGGTGGAGATCGAAACACCATATATTTT. Translated: CASSLGGDRNTIYF.

The V gene is TRBV27, the J gene TRBJ2-1; the D is unclear. The V gene's germline CDR1 is MNHEY and CDR2 SMNVEV (reference sequence). The CDR3 length is 13 residues. Trimming took 0 bases from V and 3 from J, leaving 3 bases between them. CDR3 sequence reads: CASSLSNYNEQFF. The CDR3 coding sequence is TGTGCCAGCAGTTTATCTAACTACAATGAGCAGTTCTTC.

In this sample, this clone turned up once. The V gene is TRBV6-1, the J gene TRBJ1-6; D perhaps matches TRBD1 (5 bases). The length of the CDR3 is 14 residues. Trimming shortened V by 1 base and J by 9 bases, and 10 bases separated the two germline ends. Germline CDR1 reads MNHNS; CDR2 reads SASEGT. DNA of the CDR3: TGTGCCAGCAGTGAAGACAGGACGGGTTCACCCCTCCACTTT. Its protein is CASSEDRTGSPLHF.

This clone showed up just once. The sample contains more than one DNA sequence encoding this CDR3. The chain couples TRBV3-1 (or the pseudogene TRBV3-2) to TRBJ1-2, with TRBD1 matching 8 bases. Germline lookup yields CDR1 LGHDT and CDR2 YNNKEL (reference sequence). The CDR3 loop spans 14 amino acids. The trim removed 1 base at V and 4 bases at J, leaving 2 bases unmatched. CDR3 sequence: CASSQGTGGYGYTF. The CDR3 DNA sequence: TGTGCCAGCAGCCAAGGCACAGGGGGCTATGGCTACACCTTC.

The rearrangement links TRBV6-5 to TRBJ1-2, with D maybe TRBD1 (5 bases). CDR1 and CDR2 (germline): MNHEY, SVGAGI. The CDR3 totals 14 residues. V was pared by 2 bases and J by 4 bases, with 11 bases between. The CDR3 bases are TGTGCCAGCAGTTACGCCAGGGAATTCTATGGCTACACCTTC. Translation: CASSYAREFYGYTF.

The gene calls are TRBV5-6 and TRBJ2-1, with 7 positions matching TRBD1. The CDR3 is 14 residues long. V dropped 5 bases and J dropped 7; count of bases not matched to a gene: 9. The germline V gene has CDR1 SGHDT and CDR2 YYEEEE. The chain's CDR3 is CASRPWDSKNEQFF. CDR3 DNA sequence: TGTGCCAGCAGACCCTGGGACAGCAAGAATGAGCAGTTCTTC.

The CDR3 protein is CASAINRDTEAFF. CDR3 nucleotides: TGTGCCAGTGCGATCAACAGGGACACTGAAGCTTTCTTT. The chain uses TRBV19 and TRBJ1-1; possible D gene TRBD1, 6 bases. The CDR3 sequence is 13 residues long. Germline values: CDR1 LNHDA, CDR2 SQIVND (reference sequence). V was shortened by 8 bases and J by 3 bases, with 13 bases between the two germline ends.

This clone was seen only once. This chain connects TRBV19 to TRBJ2-5; perhaps TRBD2 as D (5 bases). The CDR3 consists of 13 residues. Germline loops: CDR1 LNHDA, CDR2 SQIVND (reference sequence). Trimming left V 5 bases short and J 5 bases short, with 12 bases between. CDR3 in amino acids: CASSEGDGETQYF. DNA for the CDR3: TGTGCCAGTAGTGAGGGAGATGGGGAGACCCAGTACTTC.

The chain links TRBV23-1 to TRBJ1-2, with TRBD1 matching over 9 bases. TRBV23-1 is placed among ORFs of uncertain function. Germline trimming cut 0 bases from V and 2 bases from J; bases unmatched to any gene: 4. The CDR3 contains 16 residues. CDR3 sequence reads: CASSQSADRGNYGYTF. The CDR3 bases are TGCGCCAGCAGTCAATCTGCTGACAGGGGGAACTATGGCTACACCTTC.

This clone came up once. The V call is TRBV28, the J call TRBJ2-1; TRBD2 might be the D (6 bases). Trimming pared 7 bases from V and 4 bases from J, leaving 14 bases between. Germline CDR1 reads MDHEN; CDR2 reads SYDVKM. The CDR3 totals 14 residues. The DNA of the CDR3 is TGTGCCAGCACAGGGATAGCGGATTACAATGAGCAGTTCTTC. As protein: CASTGIADYNEQFF.

The V gene is TRBV28, the J gene TRBJ2-1; D is uncertain. V was pared by 3 bases and J by 7 bases, with 13 bases between. Germline lookup yields CDR1 MDHEN and CDR2 SYDVKM. The CDR3 totals 14 residues. The CDR3 sequence is CASSFSPARNEQFF. CDR3 in DNA: TGTGCCAGCAGTTTTTCACCGGCCAGGAATGAGCAGTTCTTC. Using reference TRBV28 and TRBJ2-1 for the parts outside the CDR3, the full variable domain is DVKVTQSSRYLVKRTGEKVFLECVQDMDHENMFWYRQDPGLGLRLIYFSYDVKMKEKGDIPEGYSVSREKKERFSLILESASTNQTSMYLCASSFSPARNEQFFGPGTRLTVL.

The V and J genes are TRBV5-1 and TRBJ2-1; 14 bases are shared with TRBD2. The CDR3 length is 17 residues. CDR1 is SGHRS, CDR2 YFSETQ, per germline. V shed 4 bases and J 0 bases; nucleotides not matched to a gene: 3. The CDR3 loop reads CASSPGLAGASYNEQFF. CDR3 nucleotides: TGCGCCAGCAGCCCGGGACTAGCGGGGGCCTCCTACAATGAGCAGTTCTTC.

The J gene is TRBJ2-1, the V gene TRBV12-5, with 13 bases fitting TRBD2. CDR1 LGHNT and CDR2 FRNRAP come from the germline V gene. The CDR3 spans 15 residues. Trimming removed 6 bases from V and 8 bases from J; junction bases left unmatched: 7. CDR3 residues: CASGRTSGSWDEQFF. Written as DNA, the CDR3 is TGTGCTAGTGGCCGGACTAGCGGGAGTTGGGATGAGCAGTTCTTC.

The CDR3: CASSAGTRAYNEQFF. In DNA, the CDR3 is TGTGCCAGCAGTGCAGGGACTCGCGCCTACAATGAGCAGTTCTTC. This sequence joins TRBV2 and TRBJ2-1; TRBD2 is a possible D gene (6 bases). The CDR3 extends over 15 amino acids. Trimming pared 4 bases from V and 2 bases from J, leaving 12 bases between. Germline lookup yields CDR1 SNHLY and CDR2 FYNNEI.

The chain has TRBV10-3 and TRBJ1-4; perhaps TRBD1 as D (6 bases). Germline V gene lookup returns CDR1 ENHRY and CDR2 SYGVKD. The CDR3 spans 18 residues. Trimming left V 0 bases short and J 0 bases short, with 14 bases between. The chain's CDR3 is CAISESDSQVATNEKLFF. CDR3 DNA sequence: TGTGCCATCAGTGAGTCGGACAGCCAGGTTGCAACTAATGAAAAACTGTTTTTT.

This chain's CDR3 is CASSTNQGLSGYTF. CDR3 DNA: TGTGCCAGTAGTACTAATCAGGGCTTGTCTGGCTACACCTTC. The chain joins TRBV19 to TRBJ1-2, with D perhaps matching TRBD1 (5 bases). The V gene's germline CDR1 is LNHDA and CDR2 SQIVND (reference sequence). With 4 bases removed from V and 7 bases from J, the gap between germline ends came to 16 bases. The CDR3 is 14 amino acids.

The chain carries TRBV4-2 and TRBJ2-3, with 12 bases aligning to TRBD2. Germline loops: CDR1 LGHNA, CDR2 YNFKEQ. The CDR3 loop spans 16 amino acids. J lost 6 bases, V lost 0 bases, and 4 bases had no gene match. CDR3 coding DNA: TGTGCCAGCAGCCAAGAAACTAGCGGGAGGTTTGATACGCAGTATTTT. It yields the protein CASSQETSGRFDTQYF.

The table lists this clone with a count of one. V is TRBV5-1 and J is TRBJ1-2; the D is unclear. Between the trimmed V and J ends, which lost 0 bases and 8 bases, there was a span of 14 bases. Germline V gene lookup returns CDR1 SGHRS and CDR2 YFSETQ. The CDR3 extends over 14 amino acids. The CDR3 loop is CASSLDSPLGGYTF. CDR3 sequence (DNA): TGCGCCAGCAGCTTGGACAGTCCCCTTGGCGGCTACACCTTC.